The entry below gives a single T cell receptor beta chain sequence along with its context. Its antigen is not known. The record originates from a study of blood T cells in healthy people across ages. The study, taken as a whole, reports: Per-million-T-cell TCR beta diversity fell roughly linearly with age. Fewer expanded clones and more diversity marked long-lived versus aged donors.

The V gene's germline CDR1 is MDHEN and CDR2 SYDVKM. The length of the CDR3 is 15 residues. The second PCR ran roughly 7 to 12 cycles with a sample-barcoded 5' primer and J-beta primers. The study obtained at least 3 million CDR3-containing paired-end reads from every sample. TCRdb re-called the 5' RACE reads through MiXCR, storing one row per CDR3 protein. The sample consists of about 780,000 distinct CDR3 sequences, 46% of them appearing once. Approximately 9 milliliters of peripheral blood were drawn from each donor into EDTA-treated tubes. V and J are TRBV28 and TRBJ2-4; 7 bases are shared with TRBD1. The J call may be faulty, since TRBJ2-7 better matches the DNA end. This TCR derives from a man aged 80 or over in good health. The sequenced material came from blood. As DNA, the CDR3 is TGTGCCAGCAGTTCGCTGCCCGACAGGGCGGACGAGCAGTACTTC. Amino acid sequence: CASSSLPDRADEQYF.